The 27 T cell receptor beta chains below all came from one sample that was sequenced in a study of CXCR3-negative and CXCR3-positive naive CD8 T cells. The libraries of TRB cDNA were prepared using 5' RACE with UMI labels. With the 5' RACE reads reprocessed, TCRdb shows one record per CDR3 protein and no DNA. Its clone listing holds 150,000 or so distinct CDR3 sequences. For these receptors, no antigen is known. Overall study results and limits: Hydrophobicity of TRB CDR3s was greater in CXCR3-positive naive cells than in CXCR3-negative naive cells.

Sequencing used naive CXCR3+ CD8+ T cells from blood. Subset in this sample: CD45RO-CCR7+CD27+CD95- naive CD8+ T cells expressing CXCR3 (TNR3+). Receptors originate from a human donor in good health. Some clones in this sample may be carry-over from other donors' samples.

The rearrangement links TRBV19 to TRBJ2-1; TCRdb's D call, TRBD2, is unchecked because there is no DNA. The CDR3 is 17 residues long. Germline values: CDR1 LNHDA, CDR2 SQIVND (reference sequence). The CDR3 here is CASSPPTGLAGWNEQFF.

This chain uses TRBV4-1 with TRBJ2-3. The CDR3 has 15 residues. The germline V gene encodes CDR1 MGHRA and CDR2 YSYEKL. CDR3 loop: CASSQDTAWGDTQYF.

The chain combines TRBV5-5 with TRBJ2-2; TCRdb lists TRBD1, though no DNA is available to test this call. This CDR3 region has 17 residues. The germline CDR1 and CDR2 sequences are SGHKS and YYEKEE (reference sequence). The CDR3 loop is CASSTRDRRMNTGELFF.

The chain carries TRBV5-6 and TRBJ2-1; the TCRdb D gene call, TRBD2, has no DNA to confirm it. This CDR3 has 15 residues. Germline CDR1 is SGHDT and CDR2 is YYEEEE. CDR3 sequence: CASSPGGVIYNEQFF.

This chain links TRBV4-3 with TRBJ1-5. The V gene's germline CDR1 is LGHNA and CDR2 YSLEER. The CDR3 is made up of 15 amino acids. CDR3 residues: CASSQYLEGNQPQHF.

The chain employs TRBV7-8 and TRBJ2-1; TCRdb's D gene call, TRBD1, goes unchecked for lack of DNA. The CDR3 consists of 16 residues. The V gene's germline CDR1 is SGHVS and CDR2 FQNEAQ. The CDR3 sequence: CASSLFGTGSNNEQFF. Full variable domain (rest looked up from reference TRBV7-8 and TRBJ2-1): GAGVSQSPRYKVAKRGQDVALRCDPISGHVSLFWYQQALGQGPEFLTYFQNEAQLDKSGLPSDRFFAERPEGSVSTLKIQRTQQEDSAVYLCASSLFGTGSNNEQFFGPGTRLTVL.

The chain has TRBV7-2 and TRBJ2-7; the TRBD2 assignment by TCRdb is unverifiable without DNA. Germline V gene data show CDR1 as SGHTA and CDR2 as FQGNSA. CDR3 length: 15 residues. CDR3 in amino acids: CASTTWKEDVYEQYF.

V gene TRBV23-1 combines with J gene TRBJ2-1. TRBV23-1 belongs to the ORF category, with a function that is uncertain. This CDR3 is built from 17 residues. The CDR3 here is CASSSELIANRHNEQFF.

The genes are TRBV12-5 and TRBJ2-1; checking the TCRdb D call of TRBD2 is not possible without DNA. Germline V gives CDR1 LGHNT, CDR2 FRNRAP. CDR3 length equals 16 residues. CDR3 region: CASVSHGGRTYNEQFF.

This sequence joins TRBV29-1 and TRBJ2-7; lacking DNA, the TRBD1 call made by TCRdb goes unchecked. Germline V gene data show CDR1 as SQVTM and CDR2 as ANQGSEA. This CDR3 has 13 residues. The chain's CDR3 is CSVENPEWYEQYF.

The CDR3 reads CASSSEQNIQYF. The chain couples TRBV11-2 to TRBJ2-4. The CDR3 extends over 12 amino acids. Germline CDR1 and CDR2: SGHAT and FQNNGV.

The chain carries TRBV14 and TRBJ2-7. Germline values: CDR1 SGHDN, CDR2 FVKESK. This CDR3 comprises 13 residues. The CDR3 is CASSQAASYEQYF.

This chain links TRBV12-3 or TRBV12-4 with TRBJ2-7; TCRdb lists TRBD2, though no DNA is available to test this call. The CDR3 loop spans 14 amino acids. CDR3 region: CASSPTSGSYEQYF.

The rearrangement uses TRBV6-5 and TRBJ2-7; TCRdb returns TRBD2, unconfirmable since there is no DNA. The CDR3 has 13 amino acids. Germline values: CDR1 MNHEY, CDR2 SVGAGI. CDR3 sequence reads: CASSRMAGGEQYF.

This chain links TRBV5-6 with TRBJ2-5. The CDR3 loop spans 14 amino acids. The V gene's germline CDR1 is SGHDT and CDR2 YYEEEE. The CDR3 here is CAGSLGGVDETQYF.

This chain uses TRBV7-9 with TRBJ2-7. CDR3 size: 18 residues. In germline, CDR1 is SEHNR, CDR2 FQNEAQ (reference sequence). CDR3 region: CASSSTNDPLGGSYEQYF.

This chain connects TRBV29-1 to TRBJ2-2; without DNA, the TCRdb call of TRBD1 cannot be checked. The CDR3 covers 13 residues. The germline gives CDR1 SQVTM, CDR2 ANQGSEA. CDR3 sequence reads: CSVQAGGPGELFF.

V usage is TRBV7-8 and J usage is TRBJ2-5; TCRdb proposes TRBD1, but this gene call is untestable without DNA. Germline values: CDR1 SGHVS, CDR2 FQNEAQ. The CDR3 contains 16 residues. CDR3 protein: CASSFGVTGVQETQYF.

The chain joins TRBV11-2 to TRBJ2-1; TCRdb selects TRBD1, and the lack of DNA leaves this call unchecked. CDR1 is SGHAT, CDR2 FQNNGV, per germline. The CDR3 covers 14 residues. The CDR3 loop reads CASSPIAGPGEQFF.

This chain uses TRBV28 with TRBJ2-7. Germline V CDR1 and CDR2: MDHEN, SYDVKM. This CDR3 is built from 14 residues. The CDR3 loop is CASSLGTYSYEQYF.

This chain connects TRBV29-1 to TRBJ2-1; the TCRdb D gene call, TRBD1, has no DNA to confirm it. Germline loops: CDR1 SQVTM, CDR2 ANQGSEA. CDR3 size: 13 residues. The CDR3 here is CSVKGTGRGEQFF.

The chain carries TRBV14 and TRBJ1-1. The germline V gene encodes CDR1 SGHDN and CDR2 FVKESK. This CDR3 contains 14 residues. This CDR3 reads CASSQVPTYSEAFF.

The chain is built from TRBV19 and TRBJ2-1; TCRdb's D gene call, TRBD2, goes unchecked for lack of DNA. This CDR3 comprises 14 residues. Germline CDR1 is LNHDA and CDR2 is SQIVND (reference sequence). CDR3 sequence reads: CASSTSGNLDEQFF.

The chain is built from TRBV5-5 and TRBJ2-1; no DNA is available, so the TRBD2 call from TCRdb remains unchecked. From germline, CDR1 is SGHKS and CDR2 YYEKEE (reference sequence). The CDR3 totals 17 residues. The CDR3 sequence is CASSLGGPYSSYNEQFF.

The chain has TRBV7-9 and TRBJ2-7; lacking DNA, the TRBD2 call made by TCRdb goes unchecked. Germline CDR1 reads SEHNR; CDR2 reads FQNEAQ (reference sequence). The CDR3 totals 18 residues. The CDR3 region is CASSLGSRGSGMEVEQYF.

V and J are TRBV19 and TRBJ2-7; with no DNA, the TCRdb D assignment of TRBD2 cannot be verified. This CDR3 has 14 amino acids. CDR1 is LNHDA and CDR2 is SQIVND in the germline V gene (reference sequence). The CDR3 spells CASSMGLGSYEQYF.

Here the CDR3 reads CASSEDSGRGNEQYF. This chain uses TRBV2 with TRBJ2-7; TCRdb's assignment of TRBD1 cannot be checked, as there is no DNA. This CDR3 region has 15 residues. Per germline, CDR1 SNHLY and CDR2 FYNNEI.